This TCR beta chain was obtained from a study of cytomegalovirus exposure and HLA in healthy donors. Across the whole study: The approximately 120 validation repertoires were reported in a later analysis to have been generated on the same platform as the roughly 700 first-cohort repertoires. Study-wide results and limits: Rarity characterized most TCR sequences, yet some public TCRs appeared in many donors. The listing of roughly 160 TCR beta chains classed them as cytomegalovirus-associated. With high specificity and sensitivity, the classifier reportedly diagnosed cytomegalovirus status.

About this clone: Antigen: not known.

Method: immunoSEQ multiplex PCR; TCRdb's copy keeps in-frame clones and lacks some. The sample yields 260,000 or so clones, roughly 90% seen once. The CDR3 is 15 residues long. Germline CDR1 is SGHTA and CDR2 is FQGNSA. V trimming: 4 bases; J trimming: 2 bases; junction bases outside the gene matches: 5. The clonotype originates from a woman between 18 and 29 years old in good health and CMV-seronegative. The chain employs TRBV7-2 and TRBJ2-1, with 7 bases fitting TRBD2. Sequenced sample: PBMCs. CDR3: CASSSQSGTYNEQFF. The DNA of the CDR3 is TGTGCCAGCAGCTCTCAGAGCGGGACCTACAATGAGCAGTTCTTC.